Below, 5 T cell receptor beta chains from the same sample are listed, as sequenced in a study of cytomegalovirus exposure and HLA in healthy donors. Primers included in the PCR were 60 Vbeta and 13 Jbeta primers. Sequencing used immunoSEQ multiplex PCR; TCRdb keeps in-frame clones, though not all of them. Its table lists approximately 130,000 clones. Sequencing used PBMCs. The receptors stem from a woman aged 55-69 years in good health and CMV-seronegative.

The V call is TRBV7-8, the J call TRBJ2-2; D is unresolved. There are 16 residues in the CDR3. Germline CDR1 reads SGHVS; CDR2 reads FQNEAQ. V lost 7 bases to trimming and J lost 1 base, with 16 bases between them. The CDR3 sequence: CASTITRVMNTGELFF. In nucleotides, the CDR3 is TGTGCCAGCACCATCACCCGAGTAATGAACACCGGGGAGCTGTTTTTT.

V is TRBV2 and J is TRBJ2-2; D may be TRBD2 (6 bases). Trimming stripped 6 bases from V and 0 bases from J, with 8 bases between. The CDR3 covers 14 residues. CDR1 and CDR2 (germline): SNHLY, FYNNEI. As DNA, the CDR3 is TGTGCCAGCAGCGGGGACTCGAACACCGGGGAGCTGTTTTTT. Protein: CASSGDSNTGELFF.

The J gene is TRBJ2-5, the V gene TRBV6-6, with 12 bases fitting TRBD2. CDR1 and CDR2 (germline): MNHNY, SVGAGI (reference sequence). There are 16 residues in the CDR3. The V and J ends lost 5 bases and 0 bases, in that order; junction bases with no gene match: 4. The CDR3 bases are TGTGCCAGCAGTACTACTAGCGGGGGGTACCAAGAGACCCAGTACTTC. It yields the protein CASSTTSGGYQETQYF.

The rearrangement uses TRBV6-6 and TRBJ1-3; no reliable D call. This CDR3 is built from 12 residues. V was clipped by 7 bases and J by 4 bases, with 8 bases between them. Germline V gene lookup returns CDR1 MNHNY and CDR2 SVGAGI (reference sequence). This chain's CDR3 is CASTSPGNTIYF. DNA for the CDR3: TGTGCCAGCACCTCCCCCGGAAACACCATATATTTT.

The CDR3 reads CASSHMTGTNTGELFF. The CDR3 DNA follows: TGTGCCAGCAGCCATATGACAGGGACGAACACCGGGGAGCTGTTTTTT. The chain employs TRBV9 and TRBJ2-2, with 7 bases that match TRBD1. Germline V gene sequence: CDR1 SGDLS, CDR2 YYNGEE. The CDR3 length is 16 residues. J was trimmed by 0 bases and V by 4 bases; bases with no gene match: 6.